The 9 T cell receptor beta chains reported below all come from one sample, sequenced in a study of blood T cells in healthy people across ages. It was with a sample-barcoded 5' primer and a J-beta primer mix that a second PCR of roughly 6 to 12 cycles was run. TCRdb re-called the 5' RACE reads with MiXCR, one entry per CDR3 protein. The data contain hundreds of thousands of distinct CDR3 sequences, approximately 30% of them singletons. The sequenced sample consisted of blood. These receptor sequences come from a woman older than 75 in good health.

The chain is built from TRBV29-1 and TRBJ2-7; D unclear. The DNA end lines up better with TRBJ2-5; the J call may be wrong. The CDR3 runs 10 residues. Germline V CDR1 and CDR2: SQVTM, ANQGSEA. This CDR3 is CSAVVETQYF. CDR3 DNA sequence: TGCAGCGCGGTAGTAGAGACCCAGTACTTC.

Notes on this clonotype: A much larger clone sits a single nucleotide away, making a read error possible. The genes are TRBV12-3 or TRBV12-4 and TRBJ1-1; D is ambiguous. This CDR3 comprises 12 residues. V gave up 2 bases and J gave up 2 bases, with 3 bases separating them. CDR3 residues: CASSLYNTEAFF. The CDR3, as DNA: TGTGCCAGCAGTTTATATAACACTGAAGCTTTCTTT.

This chain uses TRBV5-1 with TRBJ1-1, with 9 bases identical to TRBD1. The CDR3 extends over 21 amino acids. J gave up 0 bases and V 0 bases, and 18 bases lay outside the gene matches. Per germline, CDR1 SGHRS and CDR2 YFSETQ. In nucleotides, the CDR3 is TGCGCCAGCAGCTTGGCCGGGACAGGGACGAGTTTAGGGCGGATGAACACTGAAGCTTTCTTT. Its protein product is CASSLAGTGTSLGRMNTEAFF.

This clonotype was found many times. CDR3 DNA: TGTGCCAGCAGCTTGGGCGCAGGGGAGTTCTACGAGCAGTACTTC. This encodes CASSLGAGEFYEQYF. The rearrangement joins TRBV5-5 to TRBJ2-7; tentatively, D is TRBD1 (6 bases). The CDR3 spans 15 residues. Trimming stripped 0 bases from V and 3 bases from J, with 13 bases between. The germline gives CDR1 SGHKS, CDR2 YYEKEE (reference sequence).

This clonotype was seen more than once but under ten times. It may be a read error: a sequence one base away is much more abundant. In DNA form, the CDR3 reads TGTGCCAGCAGGCCTATTCCCTCCTACGAGCAGTACTTC. Its translation: CASRPIPSYEQYF. This chain joins TRBV2 and TRBJ2-7; no clear D. Germline lookup yields CDR1 SNHLY and CDR2 FYNNEI. The CDR3 is made up of 13 amino acids. The V end lost 6 bases, the J end lost 0 bases, and 9 bases lay between the germline ends.

This clonotype showed up many times. The J gene is TRBJ1-4, the V gene TRBV28; unclear D gene. V was shortened by 3 bases and J by 4 bases, with 9 bases between the two germline ends. Germline values: CDR1 MDHEN, CDR2 SYDVKM. This CDR3 region has 14 residues. In DNA form, the CDR3 reads TGTGCCAGCAGTTTTCATGTTATTAATGAAAAACTGTTTTTT. Its protein product is CASSFHVINEKLFF.

V is TRBV28 and J is TRBJ2-7; the match to TRBD1 covers 8 bases. CDR1 MDHEN and CDR2 SYDVKM come from the germline V gene. Trimming at V came to 4 bases and at J to 5 bases, leaving 7 bases not matched to a gene. This CDR3 region has 14 residues. CDR3 loop: CASSSTGARDEQYF. DNA of the CDR3: TGTGCCAGCAGTTCGACAGGGGCTAGGGACGAGCAGTACTTC.

V and J are TRBV6-6 and TRBJ2-4; D is ambiguous. The CDR3 sequence is 13 residues long. Trimming took off 6 bases at V and 9 bases at J, with 15 bases between the two ends. Per the germline V gene, CDR1 is MNHNY and CDR2 is SVGAGI (reference sequence). The CDR3 loop reads CASSRGPESIQYF. CDR3 coding DNA: TGTGCCAGCAGCCGTGGACCGGAGAGCATTCAGTACTTC.

There are many counts of this clonotype. In DNA, the CDR3 is TGTGCCAGCAGTTTACACGGCAGCGACGAGCAGTACTTC. This translates into CASSLHGSDEQYF. The chain joins TRBV27 to TRBJ2-7; D remains unclear. Germline V gene data show CDR1 as MNHEY and CDR2 as SMNVEV (reference sequence). V dropped 2 bases and J dropped 5 bases, with 10 bases sitting between them. The CDR3 has 13 amino acids.